This TCR beta chain was observed in a study of technical replicates of blood from several donors. Profiled with immunoSEQ multiplex PCR; TCRdb holds only in-frame clones, not every one. Seen here are around 68,000 clones, less than 98% observed once, and the top ten hold 0.25% to 0.35%. Sequencing was performed on T cells isolated from PBMCs. The sequence derives from a human donor in good health.

Written as DNA, the CDR3 is TGTGCCAGCAGTGATCCTTCAGGGATCGTCTACGAGCAGTACTTC. Its protein is CASSDPSGIVYEQYF. The chain recombines TRBV2 with TRBJ2-7, with a possible D match to TRBD1 (5 bases). V lost 3 bases to trimming and J lost 3 bases, with 15 bases between them. Germline CDR1 SNHLY, CDR2 FYNNEI. The CDR3 extends over 15 amino acids.